The 28 T cell receptor beta chains below were found in one sample sequenced in a study of beta chain features in type 1 diabetes. TCRB transcripts that were expressed got sequenced, as all of the isolated RNA had been reverse transcribed. The repertoire was sequenced with immunoSEQ multiplex PCR; TCRdb's copy has only in-frame clones and lacks some. Of more than 140,000 clones listed, 9% to 10% were seen once; the top ten hold about 0.6%. The sequencing sample was made of central memory CD4+ T cells from blood. The receptors come from a woman aged 40 to 50 in good health.

The chain employs TRBV6-5 and TRBJ2-1; D ambiguous. The CDR3 loop spans 11 amino acids. Germline CDR1 is MNHEY and CDR2 is SVGAGI. V dropped 7 bases and J dropped 12 bases, with 13 bases sitting between them. The CDR3 here is CASTDDGPQFF. CDR3 DNA sequence: TGTGCCAGCACGGATGATGGGCCGCAGTTCTTC.

In this sample, this clone turned up a few times. The rearrangement joins TRBV6-1 to TRBJ2-2; 9 positions agree with TRBD1. Germline CDR1 is MNHNS and CDR2 is SASEGT. The CDR3 totals 15 residues. V lost 6 bases and J lost 8; bases outside the gene matches: 10. The CDR3 DNA sequence: TGTGCCAGCAGCAAACGGGACAGGGCGATAGGGGAGCTGTTTTTT. Its protein product is CASSKRDRAIGELFF.

The table lists this clone with many counts. The gene calls are TRBV6-5 and TRBJ1-6; 11 bases agree with TRBD1. CDR1 MNHEY and CDR2 SVGAGI come from the germline V gene. With 7 bases clipped from V and 15 bases from J, the junction kept 11 bases outside the gene matches. CDR3 length: 14 amino acids. Here the CDR3 reads CASTLGQGDLVLHF. The CDR3 nucleotides are TGTGCCAGCACCCTGGGACAGGGGGATTTAGTCCTCCACTTT.

The table lists this clone with a few counts. The rearrangement joins TRBV5-1 to TRBJ2-3; 11 nucleotides agree with TRBD2. The germline V gene encodes CDR1 SGHRS and CDR2 YFSETQ. This CDR3 has 16 residues. V lost 4 bases, J lost 2 bases, and 6 bases stayed unmatched. CDR3 sequence: CASSIGLAGNTDTQYF. DNA for the CDR3: TGCGCCAGCAGCATAGGACTAGCGGGTAACACAGATACGCAGTATTTT.

V and J are TRBV5-1 and TRBJ2-1; TRBD1 aligns across 9 bases. Unmatched junction bases numbered 4, after V lost 4 bases and J lost 8 bases. The CDR3 length is 13 residues. Germline V gene data show CDR1 as SGHRS and CDR2 as YFSETQ. CDR3 coding DNA: TGCGCCAGCAGCAGGACAGGGGTCGATGAGCAGTTCTTC. Translation gives CASSRTGVDEQFF.

This clone was observed a handful of times. This rearrangement joins TRBV5-6 to TRBJ2-3, with D possibly being TRBD1 (6 bases). Germline lookup yields CDR1 SGHDT and CDR2 YYEEEE. This CDR3 has 15 residues. V was shortened by 1 base and J by 8 bases, with 17 bases between the two germline ends. The CDR3 here is CASSLTGTSRGTQYF. The CDR3 nucleotides read TGTGCCAGCAGCTTGACCGGGACATCCAGGGGTACGCAGTATTTT. Together with reference TRBV5-6 and TRBJ2-3, the CDR3 gives the full variable domain: DAGVTQSPTHLIKTRGQQVTLRCSPKSGHDTVSWYQQALGQGPQFIFQYYEEEERQRGNFPDRFSGHQFPNYSSELNVNALLLGDSALYLCASSLTGTSRGTQYFGPGTRLTVL.

This clone was counted a few times. The V gene is TRBV5-4, the J gene TRBJ1-2, with D possibly matching TRBD1 (6 bases). Per germline, CDR1 SGHNT and CDR2 YYREEE (reference sequence). The CDR3 runs to 15 residues. The V end was cut by 2 bases, the J end by 8 bases, with 19 bases between. The CDR3 reads CASSFGGARREGYTF. The CDR3 nucleotides are TGTGCCAGCAGCTTCGGGGGGGCTCGGAGAGAGGGCTACACCTTC.

This clone was seen more than once but under ten times. The V and J genes are TRBV6-5 and TRBJ1-5; TRBD1 aligns across 11 bases. This CDR3 has 15 amino acids. The germline CDR1 and CDR2 sequences are MNHEY and SVGAGI. V lost 6 bases, J lost 6 bases, and 7 bases stayed unmatched. For the CDR3, the DNA is TGTGCCAGCAGGCCCGGGACAGGGGGAATTCAGCCCCAGCATTTT. Its protein is CASRPGTGGIQPQHF.

This clone has at least ten counts. This chain connects TRBV27 to TRBJ1-6; tentative D call: TRBD1 (5 bases). The germline V gene encodes CDR1 MNHEY and CDR2 SMNVEV (reference sequence). The ends were cut back, 8 bases at V and 9 bases at J, with 11 bases in the middle. The CDR3 is 12 residues long. The CDR3 protein is CASGPQVSPLHF. CDR3 DNA: TGTGCCAGCGGACCACAGGTTTCACCCCTCCACTTT.

The chain couples TRBV6-5 to TRBJ2-7, with 11 bases that match TRBD1. Germline-derived CDR1 and CDR2 are MNHEY and SVGAGI. Trimming at V came to 6 bases and at J to 7 bases, leaving 5 bases not matched to a gene. The CDR3 covers 13 residues. The CDR3: CASRPGQGGEQYF. The CDR3 nucleotides are TGTGCCAGCAGACCGGGACAGGGGGGAGAGCAGTACTTC.

V is TRBV7-2 and J is TRBJ1-5, with TRBD1 identical over 8 bases. Trimming at V came to 5 bases and at J to 6 bases, leaving 9 bases not matched to a gene. The CDR3 has 15 amino acids. Germline V gene sequence: CDR1 SGHTA, CDR2 FQGNSA. The CDR3 DNA is TGTGCCAGCAGCACTGCAGGGGGCGTTAGTCAGCCCCAGCATTTT. Protein: CASSTAGGVSQPQHF.

This clone was observed a handful of times. The chain has TRBV14 and TRBJ2-1; 10 bases fit TRBD2. After removal of 0 bases from V and 2 bases from J, the junction contained 13 bases not matched to a gene. The CDR3 is 20 residues long. Germline CDR1 SGHDN, CDR2 FVKESK. The CDR3 here is CASSQDVGLAGDPPYNEQFF. The DNA for the CDR3 is TGTGCCAGCAGCCAAGATGTGGGGCTAGCGGGGGACCCGCCCTACAATGAGCAGTTCTTC.

V is TRBV19 and J is TRBJ2-5; TRBD2 aligns across 12 bases. There are 16 residues in the CDR3. The germline gives CDR1 LNHDA, CDR2 SQIVND (reference sequence). The V segment lost 6 bases and the J segment 1 base; nucleotides outside the gene matches: 6. In DNA, the CDR3 is TGTGCCAGTAGAAGCGGACTAGCGGGGATCCAAGAGACCCAGTACTTC. It is translated as CASRSGLAGIQETQYF.

Ten or more counts support this clone. This chain links TRBV28 with TRBJ1-1; D is unresolved. Germline CDR1 and CDR2: MDHEN and SYDVKM. The CDR3 extends over 12 amino acids. V was clipped by 5 bases and J by 6 bases, with 10 bases between them. The chain's CDR3 is CASSLGLPEAFF. The CDR3 DNA reads TGTGCCAGCAGTCTAGGCTTGCCTGAAGCTTTCTTT.

This chain uses TRBV7-2 with TRBJ2-3; no reliable D call. The CDR3 sequence is 13 residues long. V lost 4 bases and J lost 3, with 8 bases in between. Per germline, CDR1 SGHTA and CDR2 FQGNSA. The CDR3 DNA is TGTGCCAGCAGCTGGCCATCAACAGATACGCAGTATTTT. Translated, it gives CASSWPSTDTQYF.

CDR3 DNA: TGCGCCAGCAGCTTGCTAGCGGGGGGTCCCTACGAGCAGTACTTC. Protein: CASSLLAGGPYEQYF. V usage is TRBV5-1 and J usage is TRBJ2-7, with 11 bases that match TRBD2. V shed 1 base, J shed 2 bases, and the junction held 2 bases outside the gene matches. The CDR3 spans 15 residues. Germline values: CDR1 SGHRS, CDR2 YFSETQ. Full variable domain (outside the CDR3, taken from reference TRBV5-1 and TRBJ2-7): KAGVTQTPRYLIKTRGQQVTLSCSPISGHRSVSWYQQTPGQGLQFLFEYFSETQRNKGNFPGRFSGRQFSNSRSEMNVSTLELGDSALYLCASSLLAGGPYEQYFGPGTRLTVT.

The table lists this clone with a few counts. The J gene is TRBJ2-5, the V gene TRBV18, with D possibly being TRBD1 (5 bases). Germline CDR1 KGHSH, CDR2 LQKENI. V was cut by 3 bases and J by 2 bases, with 13 bases left in between. This CDR3 is built from 15 residues. DNA of the CDR3: TGTGCCAGCTCACCCTCGGCCAGGGCTCAAGAGACCCAGTACTTC. This codes for CASSPSARAQETQYF.

The sample holds a few counts of this clone. The chain carries TRBV5-1 and TRBJ2-5; possibly TRBD1 for D (5 bases). The germline V and J ends were trimmed by 4 bases and 1 base, with 5 bases remaining between them. Germline-derived CDR1 and CDR2 are SGHRS and YFSETQ. This CDR3 has 12 amino acids. The CDR3 sequence: CASSQGQETQYF. CDR3 bases: TGCGCCAGCAGCCAGGGCCAAGAGACCCAGTACTTC.

Worth noting for this clone: This clone may be a read error of a much larger clone one base away. J is TRBJ1-1 and V is TRBV7-9; 9 bases line up with TRBD1. The CDR3 has 12 residues. The V and J ends lost 4 bases and 9 bases, in that order; junction bases with no gene match: 3. CDR1 is SEHNR, CDR2 FQNEAQ, per germline (reference sequence). Here the CDR3 DNA reads TGTGCCAGCAGCTCGGGACAGGGAAAAGCTTTCTTT. This encodes CASSSGQGKAFF.

The chain carries TRBV6-1 and TRBJ1-2; TRBD1 aligns across 7 bases. V was clipped by 2 bases and J by 4 bases; unmatched bases: 16. Germline V CDR1 and CDR2: MNHNS, SASEGT. The CDR3 has 18 amino acids. DNA of the CDR3: TGTGCCAGCAGTGAACGACCGGGACAGATCACAACTATCTATGGCTACACCTTC. Its protein is CASSERPGQITTIYGYTF.

This clone was seen only a few times. As DNA, the CDR3 is TGTGCCAGCAGCCAAAGTTCGCGGGGGGGCCAGGAGACCCAGTACTTC. It encodes CASSQSSRGGQETQYF. The chain carries TRBV4-2 and TRBJ2-5, with 9 bases that match TRBD2. Losses at the gene ends were 2 bases for V and 5 bases for J; bases not matched to a gene: 9. This CDR3 has 16 residues. The germline V gene has CDR1 LGHNA and CDR2 YNFKEQ.

The CDR3 spells CASSLTSSMNSPLHF. The CDR3 DNA is TGTGCCAGCAGCCTCACGAGTTCCATGAATTCACCCCTCCACTTT. V usage is TRBV6-6 and J usage is TRBJ1-6; no clear D. Per germline, CDR1 MNHNY and CDR2 SVGAGI (reference sequence). Trimming left V 6 bases short and J 7 bases short, with 16 bases between. The CDR3 has 15 amino acids.

The chain has TRBV5-1 and TRBJ2-1; 9 positions agree with TRBD2. This CDR3 is built from 16 residues. Trimming removed 4 bases from V and 2 bases from J; junction bases left unmatched: 7. Per the germline V gene, CDR1 is SGHRS and CDR2 is YFSETQ. The CDR3 DNA reads TGCGCCAGCAGCGGATCCGGCGGGGGGGCCTACAATGAGCAGTTCTTC. It is translated as CASSGSGGGAYNEQFF.

This clone was seen a few times. CDR3 in DNA: TGTGCTAGTGGTTTAGACCAGGGGGATACGCAGTATTTT. This codes for CASGLDQGDTQYF. The chain uses TRBV12-5 and TRBJ2-3; perhaps TRBD1 as D (6 bases). V was clipped by 3 bases and J by 6 bases, with 10 bases between them. CDR1 and CDR2 (germline): LGHNT, FRNRAP. The CDR3 consists of 13 residues. The full variable domain, in which reference TRBV12-5 and TRBJ2-3 provide the parts outside the CDR3, is DARVTQTPRHKVTEMGQEVTMRCQPILGHNTVFWYRQTMMQGLELLAYFRNRAPLDDSGMPKDRFSAEMPDATLATLKIQPSEPRDSAVYFCASGLDQGDTQYFGPGTRLTVL.

CDR3: CASSQDWRGSTDTQYF. The DNA of the CDR3 is TGCGCCAGCAGCCAAGACTGGCGGGGAAGCACAGATACGCAGTATTTT. The J gene is TRBJ2-3, the V gene TRBV4-3; D is perhaps TRBD2 (6 bases). V was pared by 0 bases and J by 0 bases, with 10 bases between. Germline CDR1 reads LGHNA; CDR2 reads YSLEER. The CDR3 contains 16 residues.

In this sample, this clone turned up a few times. The chain is built from TRBV10-3 and TRBJ2-3; 8 positions match TRBD2. Germline V CDR1 and CDR2: ENHRY, SYGVKD. V was clipped by 10 bases and J by 6 bases; unmatched bases: 9. This CDR3 region has 13 residues. CDR3 protein: CATLGLAGDTQYF. The CDR3 coding sequence is TGTGCCACCCTCGGACTAGCAGGGGATACGCAGTATTTT.

The rearrangement links TRBV5-1 to TRBJ2-2; D perhaps matches TRBD1 (6 bases). Trimming pared 1 base from V and 5 bases from J, leaving 12 bases between. CDR3 length: 15 amino acids. CDR1 is SGHRS, CDR2 YFSETQ, per germline. CDR3 protein: CASSLIGGGTGELFF. As DNA, the CDR3 is TGCGCCAGCAGCTTGATTGGGGGCGGAACCGGGGAGCTGTTTTTT.

This chain links TRBV5-1 with TRBJ1-1; D gene ambiguous. The germline V and J ends were trimmed by 4 bases and 8 bases, with 15 bases remaining between them. Germline-derived CDR1 and CDR2 are SGHRS and YFSETQ. The CDR3 spans 13 residues. CDR3 nucleotides: TGCGCCAGCAGCCAGATCTCAGGATCGGAAGCTTTCTTT. Residues: CASSQISGSEAFF. Full variable domain (remainder filled in from reference TRBV5-1 and TRBJ1-1): KAGVTQTPRYLIKTRGQQVTLSCSPISGHRSVSWYQQTPGQGLQFLFEYFSETQRNKGNFPGRFSGRQFSNSRSEMNVSTLELGDSALYLCASSQISGSEAFFGQGTRLTVV.